This T cell receptor (beta chain) was documented in a study of cytomegalovirus exposure and HLA in healthy donors. Study findings and constraints: Relative to equally common others, HLA-associated TCR beta chains showed greater clonal expansion in a later analysis.

13 Jbeta primers and 60 Vbeta primers were used for the PCR. TCRdb's copy holds only in-frame clones and misses some; the assay was immunoSEQ multiplex PCR. This sample has around 170,000 clones, with 65% to 85% found just once. The CDR3 contains 16 residues. Germline V CDR1 and CDR2: MGHRA, YSYEKL. Deletions cut 2 bases from V and 6 bases from J, with 14 bases between. With regard to this clone: Its matching antigen is unknown.

This receptor was identified in a man in his forties or fifties in good health and CMV-seronegative. The specimen sequenced was PBMCs. The genes are TRBV4-1 and TRBJ1-6; no firm D call. The CDR3 DNA reads TGCGCCAGCAGCCAACTACAGCTCCAGCTTAATTCACCCCTCCACTTT. Its translation: CASSQLQLQLNSPLHF.